What follows are 3 T cell receptor beta chains derived from one specimen sequenced in a study of regulatory T cells in long-lasting Graves disease. Noted time point: newly diagnosed GD, antithyroid drugs for less than 3 months. Preparation of the TCR library used RNA extracted from PBMCs. TCR beta libraries were built with iRepertoire HTBI primers and Arm-PCR of CDR3 regions. Via MiXCR, TCRdb re-called the multiplex PCR reads, giving one row per CDR3 protein. The table has under 250,000 distinct CDR3 sequences, 20% seen once; the top ten hold about 15%. The input for sequencing was peripheral blood mononuclear cells (PBMCs), taken at new diagnosis, from a patient treated with antithyroid drugs. These receptor sequences come from a female donor with Graves disease.

This clonotype came up many times. The chain couples TRBV11-3 to TRBJ2-5, with no clear D. V was clipped by 4 bases and J by 2 bases, with 8 bases between them. The germline V gene has CDR1 SGHNT and CDR2 YENEEA. The CDR3 has 13 residues. CDR3 sequence (DNA): TGTGCCAGCAGCTCGAGTAGGCAAGAGACCCAGTACTTC. It translates to CASSSSRQETQYF.

This chain uses TRBV5-1 with TRBJ2-7; no reliable D call. The V gene lost 1 base and the J gene lost 3 bases, with 11 bases spanning the gap. The CDR3 covers 14 residues. The V gene's germline CDR1 is SGHRS and CDR2 YFSETQ. The CDR3 DNA follows: TGCGCCAGCAGCTTGCAGAATTCTCACTACGAGCAGTACTTC. It encodes CASSLQNSHYEQYF.

The V call is TRBV7-9, the J call TRBJ2-3; 15 bases match TRBD2. CDR3 size: 19 residues. Germline V gives CDR1 SEHNR, CDR2 FQNEAQ (reference sequence). Losses at the gene ends were 4 bases for V and 4 bases for J; bases not matched to a gene: 12. In DNA form, the CDR3 reads TGTGCCAGCAGCTCAGAGTGGGACGGACTAGCGGGAGGGGCAGATACGCAGTATTTT. It encodes CASSSEWDGLAGGADTQYF.